The present T cell receptor (beta chain) was sequenced within a study of blood T cell repertoires in COVID-19. Study overall: COVID-19 samples, acute and convalescent, were from the United States, Italy and Spain. Nucleic acid was either cDNA or gDNA, and it came from T cells, B-cell-depleted T cells, or PBMCs.

From germline, CDR1 is KGHSH and CDR2 LQKENI. V lost 0 bases and J lost 7, with 6 bases in between. This CDR3 region has 13 residues. Authors' data handling: How many nucleated cells were present was estimated from reference gene primer amplification. Profiling relied on immunoSEQ multiplex PCR, and the TCRdb table lists in-frame clones only, not all of them. Clonal size and the V and J genes are those of that table, whereas D and trimming came from the DNA. The data show some 270,000 clones, roughly 89% seen once. This TCR was recovered from a man in his fifties with acute or convalescent COVID-19. Sequenced sample: peripheral blood. The gene calls are TRBV18 and TRBJ2-2; no reliable D call. CDR3 residues: CASSPPRSGELFF. CDR3 nucleotides: TGTGCCAGCTCACCACCGCGTAGCGGGGAGCTGTTTTTT.